This T cell receptor beta chain was sequenced in a study of T cell changes during pregnancy in multiple sclerosis. The V end was cut by 8 bases, the J end by 4 bases, with 18 bases between. This CDR3 has 15 residues. CDR1 is SGHVS, CDR2 FQNEAQ, per germline. TCRdb's table, derived via immunoSEQ multiplex PCR, lists solely in-frame clones and lacks some. The sample has some 51,000 clones; 94% are singletons. The chain links TRBV7-8 to TRBJ2-1, with a tentative D call TRBD1 (5 bases). Sequences were derived from CD4+ T cells from peripheral blood mononuclear cells, sampled in the first trimester of pregnancy. The TCR was taken from a female donor with multiple sclerosis, enrolled in a pregnancy study. The CDR3 region is CASLKGRMGYNEQFF. CDR3 nucleotides: TGTGCCAGCCTCAAGGGGCGTATGGGTTACAATGAGCAGTTCTTC. The entire variable domain, with the rest obtained from reference TRBV7-8 and TRBJ2-1, is as follows: GAGVSQSPRYKVAKRGQDVALRCDPISGHVSLFWYQQALGQGPEFLTYFQNEAQLDKSGLPSDRFFAERPEGSVSTLKIQRTQQEDSAVYLCASLKGRMGYNEQFFGPGTRLTVL.